The 12 T cell receptor beta chains in this list originate from one sample, sequenced in a study of blood T cell repertoires in COVID-19. The assay was immunoSEQ multiplex PCR, and TCRdb's table has in-frame clones only and misses some. The table lists about 390,000 clones, about 83% of them singletons. Material for sequencing was PBMCs or T cells enriched from blood (not recorded which). The source of these receptors is a woman aged 45 to 65 who had recovered from COVID-19.

The chain has TRBV6-2 or TRBV6-3 and TRBJ2-1; D ambiguous. Germline V gene data show CDR1 as MNHEY and CDR2 as SVGEGT. V lost 0 bases and J lost 7, with 4 bases in between. The CDR3 sequence is 12 residues long. CDR3 nucleotide sequence: TGTGCCAGCAGTTACTCCGTGAATGAGCAGTTCTTC. This translates into CASSYSVNEQFF.

The J gene is TRBJ1-3, the V gene TRBV19, with 9 bases matching TRBD1. This CDR3 comprises 14 residues. Germline CDR1 is LNHDA and CDR2 is SQIVND (reference sequence). The V gene end was trimmed by 5 bases and the J gene end by 4 bases; junction bases not matched to a gene: 3. In DNA form, the CDR3 reads TGTGCCAGTAGTCACAGGGGGCCCGGAAACACCATATATTTT. Amino acids: CASSHRGPGNTIYF.

The J gene is TRBJ1-1, the V gene TRBV5-1; D gene ambiguous. Between the trimmed V and J ends, which lost 4 bases and 0 bases, there was a span of 16 bases. Germline CDR1 is SGHRS and CDR2 is YFSETQ. The CDR3 covers 16 residues. The CDR3 coding sequence is TGCGCCAGCAGCCCGACTCCCACCGCGTTGAACACTGAAGCTTTCTTT. This gives the protein CASSPTPTALNTEAFF.

The chain joins TRBV6-5 to TRBJ1-2, with D maybe TRBD1 (5 bases). The germline V and J ends were trimmed by 5 bases and 13 bases, with 14 bases remaining between them. In germline, CDR1 is MNHEY, CDR2 SVGAGI. The CDR3 sequence is 11 residues long. CDR3 in DNA: TGTGCCAGCAGTAACGGACATACCGGCACCTTC. This gives the protein CASSNGHTGTF.

This chain links TRBV2 with TRBJ1-3, with D possibly TRBD1 on 6 matching bases. CDR1 and CDR2 from the germline V gene are SNHLY and FYNNEI. V lost 1 base, J lost 8 bases, and 12 bases lay in between. The CDR3 runs to 14 residues. As DNA, the CDR3 is TGTGCCAGCAGTGAAGTATCAGGGGATGACACCATATATTTT. This sequence encodes CASSEVSGDDTIYF. Full variable domain (outside the CDR3, taken from reference TRBV2 and TRBJ1-3): EPEVTQTPSHQVTQMGQEVILRCVPISNHLYFYWYRQILGQKVEFLVSFYNNEISEKSEIFDDQFSVERPDGSNFTLKIRSTKLEDSAMYFCASSEVSGDDTIYFGEGSWLTVV.

The CDR3 is CASSVQIGGNNSPLHF. In DNA, the CDR3 is TGTGCCAGCAGCGTCCAAATCGGAGGGAATAATTCACCCCTCCACTTT. The rearrangement uses TRBV9 and TRBJ1-6; no clear D. The V and J ends lost 2 bases and 5 bases respectively, with 14 bases between them. The CDR3 is 16 residues long. Germline CDR1 and CDR2: SGDLS and YYNGEE.

CDR3 loop: CASRDRAHSPLHF. The CDR3 DNA sequence: TGTGCCAGTAGGGACAGAGCACATTCACCCCTCCACTTT. V gene TRBV19 combines with J gene TRBJ1-6; D perhaps matches TRBD1 (6 bases). Trimming shortened V by 6 bases and J by 8 bases, and 11 bases separated the two germline ends. This CDR3 has 13 amino acids. Germline V gene lookup returns CDR1 LNHDA and CDR2 SQIVND (reference sequence).

V usage is TRBV5-1 and J usage is TRBJ1-1; 10 bases map to TRBD1. This CDR3 is built from 12 residues. Germline CDR1 is SGHRS and CDR2 is YFSETQ. V shed 4 bases, J shed 12 bases, and the junction held 6 bases outside the gene matches. CDR3 in amino acids: CASSPGQGETFF. In DNA, the CDR3 is TGCGCCAGCAGCCCAGGACAGGGGGAAACTTTCTTT.

This chain uses TRBV18 with TRBJ2-3, with 7 nucleotides matching TRBD2. Germline CDR1 reads KGHSH; CDR2 reads LQKENI. This CDR3 region has 15 residues. J was trimmed by 5 bases and V by 3 bases; bases with no gene match: 8. CDR3 loop: CASSPGLVGLDTQYF. The CDR3 DNA reads as TGTGCCAGCTCACCTGGACTAGTTGGGTTAGATACGCAGTATTTT.

This clone was picked up one time. This chain connects TRBV5-1 to TRBJ2-1, with 7 bases aligning to TRBD2. Germline CDR1 and CDR2: SGHRS and YFSETQ. The CDR3 is 14 amino acids. V trimming: 4 bases; J trimming: 7 bases; junction bases outside the gene matches: 8. The CDR3 loop reads CASSRDGSGNEQFF. CDR3 sequence (DNA): TGCGCCAGCAGCCGGGATGGTAGCGGGAATGAGCAGTTCTTC.

This clone appeared once. The chain uses TRBV10-3 and TRBJ2-7; 11 positions agree with TRBD1. Trimming at V came to 6 bases and at J to 6 bases, leaving 7 bases not matched to a gene. CDR1 ENHRY and CDR2 SYGVKD come from the germline V gene. This CDR3 has 14 amino acids. The CDR3 loop reads CAIRPGTGGLEQYF. CDR3 DNA: TGTGCCATCAGACCGGGGACAGGGGGTCTCGAGCAGTACTTC.

This clone was picked up a small number of times. The CDR3 nucleotides are TGTGCCAGCAGCCACGTAAGCGGGGGGGCATTTGAGACCCAGTACTTC. Its protein is CASSHVSGGAFETQYF. The chain carries TRBV28 and TRBJ2-5; TRBD2 matches at 10 bases. The CDR3 loop spans 16 amino acids. V was pared by 6 bases and J by 5 bases, with 12 bases of the junction left unmatched. Germline assignment: CDR1 MDHEN and CDR2 SYDVKM.